The clone carrying this TCR beta chain was seen just once. The antigen is not known. The authors carried out high-throughput sequencing of TCR beta. They applied it to CD8+ and CD4+ T cells obtained from blood. An input of roughly 0.45 to 1 ug of RNA was subjected to reverse transcription using random hexamers. Coverage of TCR beta CDR3 amplification by immunoSEQ multiplex PCR extended to 54 Vbeta and 13 Jbeta. TCRdb re-derived calls from the immunoSEQ multiplex PCR reads in MiXCR, one entry per CDR3 protein. The table lists about 300,000 distinct CDR3 sequences, approximately 81% of them singletons. This entry belongs to a study of CD8 T cells in Susac syndrome. After removal of 6 bases from V and 4 bases from J, the junction contained 5 bases not matched to a gene. CDR1 SQVTM and CDR2 ANQGSEA come from the germline V gene. The CDR3 contains 12 residues. General observations from the study: Individuals included in the TCR sequencing and HLA analysis were acknowledged by the study to be relatively few in number.

The TCR originated in a human donor with multiple sclerosis. The sample consisted of CD8+ T cells from PBMCs. The chain recombines TRBV29-1 with TRBJ1-2, with 7 bases fitting TRBD1. The CDR3 sequence: CSVEDRTYGYTF. The DNA of the CDR3 is TGCAGCGTAGAGGACAGGACCTATGGCTACACCTTC.